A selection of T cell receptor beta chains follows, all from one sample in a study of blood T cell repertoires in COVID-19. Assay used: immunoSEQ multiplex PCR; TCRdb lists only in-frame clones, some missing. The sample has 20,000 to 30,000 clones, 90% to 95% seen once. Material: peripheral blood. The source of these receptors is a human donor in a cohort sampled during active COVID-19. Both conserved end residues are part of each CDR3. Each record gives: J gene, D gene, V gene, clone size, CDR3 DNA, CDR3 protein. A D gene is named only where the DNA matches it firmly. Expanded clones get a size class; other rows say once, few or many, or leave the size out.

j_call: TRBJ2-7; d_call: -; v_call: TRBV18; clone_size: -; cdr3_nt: TGTGCCAGCTCACCAGTAGGCAGGGGTAGCGAGCAGTACTTC; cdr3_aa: CASSPVGRGSEQYF
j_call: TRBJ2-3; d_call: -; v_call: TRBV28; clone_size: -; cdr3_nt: TGTGCCAGCAGTTCCCCATCGCAGGGGCTCACAGATACGCAGTATTTT; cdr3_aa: CASSSPSQGLTDTQYF
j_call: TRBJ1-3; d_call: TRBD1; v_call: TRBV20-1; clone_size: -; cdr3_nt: TGCAGCGGGACAGGGGGAAACACCATATATTTT; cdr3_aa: CSGTGGNTIYF
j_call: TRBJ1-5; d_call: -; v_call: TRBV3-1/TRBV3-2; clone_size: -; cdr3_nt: TGTGCCAGCAGCCTGAAGACAGTTGATAGCAATCAGCCCCAGCATTTT; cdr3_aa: CASSLKTVDSNQPQHF
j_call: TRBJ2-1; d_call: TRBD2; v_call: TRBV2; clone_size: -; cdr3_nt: TGTGCCAACCTGGCTAGCGGGGCCAATGAGCAGTTCTTC; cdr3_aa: CANLASGANEQFF
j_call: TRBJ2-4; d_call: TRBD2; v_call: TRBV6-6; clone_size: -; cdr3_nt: TGTGCCAGCGGTCATTACGGGGGGGAACTAGCCAAAAACATTCAGTACTTC; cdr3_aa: CASGHYGGELAKNIQYF
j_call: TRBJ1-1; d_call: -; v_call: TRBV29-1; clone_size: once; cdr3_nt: TGCAGCGTTGACCCCTGGGAGTTGAACACTGAAGCTTTCTTT; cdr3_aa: CSVDPWELNTEAFF
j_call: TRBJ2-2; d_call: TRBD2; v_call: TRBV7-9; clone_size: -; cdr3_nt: TGTGCCAGCAGCTCGGGACTAGCGGGAGGGCCAAGAACCGGGGAGCTGTTTTTT; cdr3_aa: CASSSGLAGGPRTGELFF
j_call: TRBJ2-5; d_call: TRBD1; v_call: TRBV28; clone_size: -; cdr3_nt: TGTGCCAGCAGGACCCGGACAGGGCAGGAGACCCAGTACTTC; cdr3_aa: CASRTRTGQETQYF
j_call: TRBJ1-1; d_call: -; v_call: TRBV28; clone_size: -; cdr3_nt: TGTGCCAGCAGTTTATATTCGAGCGGCGGCACTGAAGCTTTCTTT; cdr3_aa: CASSLYSSGGTEAFF
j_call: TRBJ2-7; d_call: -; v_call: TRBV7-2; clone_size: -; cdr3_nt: TGTGCCAGCAGCCCAGGGTCCCCCTACGAGCAGTACTTC; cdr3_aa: CASSPGSPYEQYF
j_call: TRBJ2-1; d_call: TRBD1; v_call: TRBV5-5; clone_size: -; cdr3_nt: TGTGCCAGCAGTCCCGACCGGGACAGATTCTACAATGAGCAGTTCTTC; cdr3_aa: CASSPDRDRFYNEQFF
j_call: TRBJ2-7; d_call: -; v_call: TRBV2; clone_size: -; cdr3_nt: TGTGCCAGCAGTGTGGTTAGCGTTCCCTACGAGCAGTACTTC; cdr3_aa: CASSVVSVPYEQYF
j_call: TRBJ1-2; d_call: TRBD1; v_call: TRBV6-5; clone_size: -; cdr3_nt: TGTGCCAGCAGGGAGACAGGGTATTATGGCTACACCTTC; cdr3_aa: CASRETGYYGYTF
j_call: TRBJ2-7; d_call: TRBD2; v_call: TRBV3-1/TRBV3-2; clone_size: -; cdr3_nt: TGTGCCAGCAGCCGCGCTAGCGGGAGATACGAGCAGTACTTC; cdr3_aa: CASSRASGRYEQYF
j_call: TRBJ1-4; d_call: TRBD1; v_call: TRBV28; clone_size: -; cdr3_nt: TGTGCCAGCAGTTTATCTCAGGGGGCCGGGGAAAAACTGTTTTTT; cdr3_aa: CASSLSQGAGEKLFF